The TCR beta chain described here comes from a study of monozygotic twins with inflammatory bowel disease. Points from the study as a whole: No separation of different T cell subtypes was possible.

As for this clonotype: The antigen is unknown.

The CDR3 is 20 residues long. Germline V gene data show CDR1 as MNHEY and CDR2 as SVGEGT. Collection of an approximately 2.6 ml blood sample took place per donor. TCRdb reprocessed the 5' RACE reads, with one entry per CDR3 protein and no DNA. The sample totals about 350,000 distinct CDR3 sequences. The gene calls are TRBV6-2 or TRBV6-3 and TRBJ2-5; TCRdb calls TRBD2, which cannot be checked without DNA. The origin of this receptor is a human donor with ulcerative colitis or Crohn's disease, or a healthy co-twin of an affected twin (not recorded which). Sequences were obtained from blood. The CDR3: CASSYSGGSGVSLPSETQYF.